These 5 T cell receptor beta chains came from one sample sequenced in a study of blood T cell repertoires in COVID-19. Repertoires were generated with immunoSEQ multiplex PCR, while TCRdb's copy carries only in-frame clones and drops some. The repertoire holds 23,000 or so clones, approximately 94% seen once, with under 5% in the top ten. The sequenced sample consisted of peripheral blood. Source of these receptors: a woman aged 45-65 years with active COVID-19.

J is TRBJ1-2 and V is TRBV3-1 (or the pseudogene TRBV3-2); unclear D gene. Germline CDR1 LGHDT, CDR2 YNNKEL (reference sequence). V was pared by 3 bases and J by 8 bases, with 19 bases between. This CDR3 comprises 15 residues. This CDR3 reads CASSQKEGGHPGYTF. Here the CDR3 DNA reads TGTGCCAGCAGCCAGAAGGAGGGAGGCCACCCCGGCTACACCTTC.

The CDR3 region has the DNA TGTGCCAGCAGCGTAGTGGACTCTCCTAGCACAGATACGCAGTATTTT. It encodes CASSVVDSPSTDTQYF. The chain employs TRBV9 and TRBJ2-3; a weak D match, TRBD2 (5 bases). The CDR3 has 16 residues. CDR1 and CDR2 (germline): SGDLS, YYNGEE. Trimming removed 0 bases from V and 0 bases from J, with 11 bases in between.

The chain couples TRBV4-1 to TRBJ1-6; 7 positions agree with TRBD1. Germline V lookup: CDR1 MGHRA, CDR2 YSYEKL. The ends lost 6 bases at V and 8 bases at J; junction bases unmatched: 13. The CDR3 runs to 16 residues. CDR3 sequence reads: CASRPQTGEEDSPLHF. The CDR3 DNA follows: TGCGCCAGCAGACCTCAAACAGGGGAAGAAGATTCACCCCTCCACTTT.

This chain connects TRBV7-8 to TRBJ2-1; D not resolved. In germline, CDR1 is SGHVS, CDR2 FQNEAQ. The CDR3 covers 11 residues. The V gene lost 6 bases and the J gene lost 6 bases, with 6 bases spanning the gap. The CDR3 protein is CASSVVNEQFF. The CDR3 DNA follows: TGTGCCAGCAGTGTCGTCAATGAGCAGTTCTTC. The complete variable domain, with remaining parts taken from reference TRBV7-8 and TRBJ2-1, reads GAGVSQSPRYKVAKRGQDVALRCDPISGHVSLFWYQQALGQGPEFLTYFQNEAQLDKSGLPSDRFFAERPEGSVSTLKIQRTQQEDSAVYLCASSVVNEQFFGPGTRLTVL.

The V gene is TRBV19, the J gene TRBJ2-6; D gene unclear. Between the trimmed V and J ends, which lost 3 bases and 2 bases, there was a span of 8 bases. CDR1 LNHDA and CDR2 SQIVND come from the germline V gene (reference sequence). The CDR3 covers 15 residues. In DNA form, the CDR3 reads TGTGCCAGTAGTATTCCAGAGGCTGGGGCCAACGTCCTGACTTTC. It specifies CASSIPEAGANVLTF. Looking up the rest from reference TRBV19 and TRBJ2-6 gives the full variable domain: DGGITQSPKYLFRKEGQNVTLSCEQNLNHDAMYWYRQDPGQGLRLIYYSQIVNDFQKGDIAEGYSVSREKKESFPLTVTSAQKNPTAFYLCASSIPEAGANVLTFGAGSRLTVL.